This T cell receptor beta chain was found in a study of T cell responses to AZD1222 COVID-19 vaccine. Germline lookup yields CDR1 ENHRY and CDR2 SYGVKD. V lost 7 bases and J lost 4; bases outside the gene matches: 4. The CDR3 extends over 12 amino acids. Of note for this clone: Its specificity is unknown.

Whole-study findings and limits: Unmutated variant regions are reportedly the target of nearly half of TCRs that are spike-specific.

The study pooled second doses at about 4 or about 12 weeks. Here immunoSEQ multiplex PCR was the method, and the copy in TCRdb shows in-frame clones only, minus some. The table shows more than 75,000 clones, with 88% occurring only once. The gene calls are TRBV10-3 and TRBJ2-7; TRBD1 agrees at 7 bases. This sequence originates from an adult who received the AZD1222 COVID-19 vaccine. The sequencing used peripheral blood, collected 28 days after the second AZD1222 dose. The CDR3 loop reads CAIKGQTYEQYF. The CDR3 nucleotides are TGTGCCATCAAGGGACAGACGTACGAGCAGTACTTC.